A selection of T cell receptor beta chains follows, all from one sample in a study of OX40 agonist ivuxolimab in advanced cancers. Here immunoSEQ multiplex PCR was the method, and the copy in TCRdb shows in-frame clones only, minus some. The sample contains some 50,000 clones, roughly 91% of which appear only once. This sample comprised CD4+ or CD8+ T cells sorted from blood, obtained in a trial of the OX40 agonist ivuxolimab. The receptor set was obtained from an adult with an advanced solid tumor such as melanoma, head and neck, liver or kidney cancer. CDR3s include the opening cysteine and the closing phenylalanine or tryptophan. Fields, in order: D gene, J gene, V gene, CDR3 length, clone size, CDR3 protein, CDR3 DNA. D genes are given only for firm matches. Clone size appears in some rows only: once, few, many, or a class for an expanded clone.

D gene: TRBD1
J gene: TRBJ2-7
V gene: TRBV28
CDR3 length: 14
clone size: NA
CDR3 protein: CASSTGTDPYEQYF
CDR3 DNA: TGTGCCAGCAGCACCGGGACAGACCCCTACGAGCAGTACTTC

D gene: NA
J gene: TRBJ2-5
V gene: TRBV7-9
CDR3 length: 15
clone size: few
CDR3 protein: CASSAYDGVGETQYF
CDR3 DNA: TGTGCCAGCAGCGCTTATGACGGGGTTGGGGAGACCCAGTACTTC

D gene: NA
J gene: TRBJ2-3
V gene: TRBV19
CDR3 length: 14
clone size: NA
CDR3 protein: CASTSGAPTDTQYF
CDR3 DNA: NA

D gene: TRBD2
J gene: TRBJ2-5
V gene: TRBV13
CDR3 length: 15
clone size: once
CDR3 protein: CASSIGLAGMETQYF
CDR3 DNA: TGTGCCAGCAGCATTGGACTAGCGGGAATGGAGACCCAGTACTTC

D gene: TRBD1
J gene: TRBJ2-1
V gene: TRBV9
CDR3 length: 14
clone size: once
CDR3 protein: CASSGGGTGWEQFF
CDR3 DNA: TGTGCCAGCAGCGGAGGGGGGACAGGTTGGGAGCAGTTCTTC

D gene: TRBD1
J gene: TRBJ2-3
V gene: TRBV7-9
CDR3 length: 13
clone size: few
CDR3 protein: CASLGQGSGTQYF
CDR3 DNA: TGTGCCAGTTTGGGACAGGGCTCAGGTACGCAGTATTTT

D gene: NA
J gene: TRBJ1-1
V gene: TRBV7-6
CDR3 length: 14
clone size: once
CDR3 protein: CASSPEAGVTEAFF
CDR3 DNA: TGTGCCAGCAGCCCCGAGGCCGGAGTGACTGAAGCTTTCTTT

D gene: NA
J gene: TRBJ1-2
V gene: TRBV4-1
CDR3 length: 18
clone size: NA
CDR3 protein: CASSSRSGIYLGGYGYTF
CDR3 DNA: TGCGCCAGCAGCTCACGTAGCGGGATCTACTTAGGTGGATATGGCTACACCTTC

D gene: NA
J gene: TRBJ1-1
V gene: TRBV4-1
CDR3 length: 15
clone size: NA
CDR3 protein: CASSYSGAVNTEAFF
CDR3 DNA: TGCGCCAGCAGCTATTCGGGGGCGGTGAACACTGAAGCTTTCTTT

D gene: NA
J gene: TRBJ2-1
V gene: TRBV7-2
CDR3 length: 13
clone size: NA
CDR3 protein: CASSPGTINEQFF
CDR3 DNA: TGTGCCAGCAGCCCAGGGACAATCAATGAGCAGTTCTTC

D gene: NA
J gene: TRBJ1-6
V gene: TRBV6-1
CDR3 length: 15
clone size: NA
CDR3 protein: CASSEVEGPNSPLHF
CDR3 DNA: TGTGCCAGCAGTGAAGTGGAGGGACCCAATTCACCCCTCCACTTT

D gene: NA
J gene: TRBJ1-3
V gene: TRBV30
CDR3 length: 13
clone size: NA
CDR3 protein: CAWNGGSGNTIYF
CDR3 DNA: TGTGCCTGGAATGGGGGCTCTGGAAACACCATATATTTT

D gene: TRBD2
J gene: TRBJ2-3
V gene: TRBV4-1
CDR3 length: 16
clone size: once
CDR3 protein: CASSQDWRGIPDTQYF
CDR3 DNA: TGCGCCAGCAGCCAAGATTGGCGGGGGATCCCAGATACGCAGTATTTT

D gene: NA
J gene: TRBJ2-1
V gene: TRBV7-8
CDR3 length: 14
clone size: NA
CDR3 protein: CASGRDQVGNEQFF
CDR3 DNA: TGTGCCAGCGGACGGGACCAGGTAGGGAATGAGCAGTTCTTC

D gene: NA
J gene: TRBJ2-1
V gene: TRBV11-2
CDR3 length: 17
clone size: few
CDR3 protein: CASSGRLGLSSYNEQFF
CDR3 DNA: TGTGCCAGCAGCGGCCGACTAGGCCTTTCCTCCTACAATGAGCAGTTCTTC

D gene: TRBD1
J gene: TRBJ1-1
V gene: TRBV5-6
CDR3 length: 15
clone size: NA
CDR3 protein: CASSLRQGADTEAFF
CDR3 DNA: TGTGCCAGCAGCTTAAGACAGGGGGCGGACACTGAAGCTTTCTTT

D gene: TRBD2
J gene: TRBJ2-7
V gene: TRBV7-8
CDR3 length: 16
clone size: NA
CDR3 protein: CASSRGRASGGYEQYF
CDR3 DNA: TGTGCCAGCAGCCGAGGACGGGCTAGCGGGGGCTACGAGCAGTACTTC

D gene: TRBD2
J gene: TRBJ2-7
V gene: TRBV19
CDR3 length: 16
clone size: NA
CDR3 protein: CASSISSGRSVHEQYF
CDR3 DNA: TGTGCCAGTAGTATATCTAGCGGGAGATCAGTTCACGAGCAGTACTTC

D gene: NA
J gene: TRBJ2-3
V gene: TRBV6-4
CDR3 length: 15
clone size: NA
CDR3 protein: CASSDSGGVSDTQYF
CDR3 DNA: TGTGCCAGCAGTGACTCCGGAGGCGTGTCAGATACGCAGTATTTT

D gene: NA
J gene: TRBJ2-7
V gene: TRBV4-1
CDR3 length: 15
clone size: NA
CDR3 protein: CASSQVVSAGYEQYF
CDR3 DNA: TGCGCCAGCAGCCAAGTTGTAAGTGCGGGCTACGAGCAGTACTTC

D gene: NA
J gene: TRBJ2-5
V gene: TRBV7-7
CDR3 length: 15
clone size: NA
CDR3 protein: CASSLGAGWQETQYF
CDR3 DNA: TGTGCCAGCAGCTTAGGGGCCGGGTGGCAAGAGACCCAGTACTTC

D gene: NA
J gene: TRBJ2-3
V gene: TRBV10-2
CDR3 length: 16
clone size: NA
CDR3 protein: CASSESSRFASDTQYF
CDR3 DNA: TGCGCCAGCAGTGAGTCGTCCCGTTTCGCTAGCGATACGCAGTATTTT

D gene: NA
J gene: TRBJ1-1
V gene: TRBV6-4
CDR3 length: 14
clone size: few
CDR3 protein: CASSEESMNTEAFF
CDR3 DNA: TGTGCCAGCAGTGAGGAGTCCATGAACACTGAAGCTTTCTTT

D gene: NA
J gene: TRBJ1-1
V gene: TRBV19
CDR3 length: 13
clone size: NA
CDR3 protein: CASREAENTEAFF
CDR3 DNA: TGTGCCAGCCGCGAGGCGGAGAACACTGAAGCTTTCTTT

D gene: NA
J gene: TRBJ2-5
V gene: TRBV30
CDR3 length: 13
clone size: NA
CDR3 protein: CAWRGSGQETQYF
CDR3 DNA: TGTGCCTGGAGGGGGTCCGGCCAAGAGACCCAGTACTTC

D gene: NA
J gene: TRBJ2-1
V gene: TRBV23-1
CDR3 length: 16
clone size: NA
CDR3 protein: CASSHTIPSSYNEQFF
CDR3 DNA: TGCGCCAGCAGTCACACTATCCCGAGCTCCTACAATGAGCAGTTCTTC

D gene: NA
J gene: TRBJ2-1
V gene: TRBV5-4
CDR3 length: 17
clone size: NA
CDR3 protein: CASSLPGYVSSYNEQFF
CDR3 DNA: TGTGCCAGCAGCCTCCCCGGATATGTCAGCTCCTACAATGAGCAGTTCTTC

D gene: NA
J gene: TRBJ2-2
V gene: TRBV27
CDR3 length: 13
clone size: NA
CDR3 protein: CASSFWNTGELFF
CDR3 DNA: TGTGCCAGCAGTTTTTGGAACACCGGGGAGCTGTTTTTT

D gene: TRBD1
J gene: TRBJ2-2
V gene: TRBV5-6
CDR3 length: 15
clone size: NA
CDR3 protein: CASSPEGALSGELFF
CDR3 DNA: TGTGCCAGCAGCCCAGAGGGGGCGCTATCCGGGGAGCTGTTTTTT

D gene: TRBD2
J gene: TRBJ2-1
V gene: TRBV7-8
CDR3 length: 15
clone size: NA
CDR3 protein: CASSLGPRGGYEQFF
CDR3 DNA: TGTGCCAGCAGCTTAGGTCCGCGGGGGGGGTATGAGCAGTTCTTC

D gene: NA
J gene: TRBJ2-1
V gene: TRBV15
CDR3 length: 13
clone size: NA
CDR3 protein: CATSREFYNEQFF
CDR3 DNA: TGTGCCACCAGCAGAGAGTTCTACAATGAGCAGTTCTTC

D gene: NA
J gene: TRBJ2-3
V gene: TRBV15
CDR3 length: 12
clone size: NA
CDR3 protein: CATSRDEDGRYF
CDR3 DNA: TGTGCCACCAGCAGAGATGAGGATGGAAGGTATTTT

D gene: NA
J gene: TRBJ1-2
V gene: TRBV30
CDR3 length: 14
clone size: once
CDR3 protein: CAWSPGLPANGYTF
CDR3 DNA: TGTGCCTGGAGTCCCGGACTACCAGCCAATGGCTACACCTTC

D gene: NA
J gene: TRBJ1-2
V gene: TRBV11-2
CDR3 length: 16
clone size: NA
CDR3 protein: CASSLEVSGYRYGYTF
CDR3 DNA: TGTGCCAGCAGCTTAGAGGTTTCGGGATACCGCTATGGCTACACCTTC

D gene: NA
J gene: TRBJ2-7
V gene: TRBV28
CDR3 length: 13
clone size: NA
CDR3 protein: CASSPQGGREQYF
CDR3 DNA: TGTGCCAGCAGTCCTCAGGGCGGTAGGGAGCAGTACTTC

D gene: TRBD1
J gene: TRBJ1-2
V gene: TRBV5-1
CDR3 length: 17
clone size: NA
CDR3 protein: CASLLSLRGQENYGYTF
CDR3 DNA: TGCGCCAGCCTCCTGAGTTTGCGGGGACAGGAAAACTATGGCTACACCTTC

D gene: TRBD2
J gene: TRBJ2-2
V gene: TRBV5-4
CDR3 length: 15
clone size: NA
CDR3 protein: CASSLLAGIAGELFF
CDR3 DNA: TGTGCCAGCAGCTTGCTAGCGGGAATCGCCGGGGAGCTGTTTTTT

D gene: NA
J gene: TRBJ1-4
V gene: TRBV14
CDR3 length: 12
clone size: NA
CDR3 protein: CASSQDREKLFF
CDR3 DNA: TGTGCCAGCAGCCAAGACAGGGAAAAACTGTTTTTT

D gene: NA
J gene: TRBJ2-7
V gene: TRBV7-6
CDR3 length: 14
clone size: once
CDR3 protein: CASSPGETSYEQYF
CDR3 DNA: TGTGCCAGCAGCCCAGGGGAAACGTCCTACGAGCAGTACTTC

D gene: TRBD1
J gene: TRBJ1-2
V gene: TRBV7-9
CDR3 length: 15
clone size: NA
CDR3 protein: CASSRLEGGEHGYTF
CDR3 DNA: TGTGCCAGCAGCCGACTTGAAGGGGGCGAACATGGCTACACCTTC

D gene: TRBD1
J gene: TRBJ2-7
V gene: TRBV4-2
CDR3 length: 14
clone size: NA
CDR3 protein: CASSQEGGLAEQYF
CDR3 DNA: TGTGCCAGCAGCCAAGAAGGGGGCCTTGCCGAGCAGTACTTC

D gene: NA
J gene: TRBJ2-1
V gene: TRBV10-1
CDR3 length: 11
clone size: once
CDR3 protein: CASSAGSEQFF
CDR3 DNA: TGCGCCAGCAGTGCAGGGAGTGAGCAGTTCTTC

D gene: NA
J gene: TRBJ2-1
V gene: TRBV6-5
CDR3 length: 13
clone size: once
CDR3 protein: CASSPTPVNEQFF
CDR3 DNA: TGTGCCAGCAGCCCAACACCCGTCAATGAGCAGTTCTTC

D gene: NA
J gene: TRBJ1-1
V gene: TRBV6-5
CDR3 length: 14
clone size: NA
CDR3 protein: CASSYLGTGTEAFF
CDR3 DNA: TGTGCCAGCAGTTACCTGGGAACAGGAACTGAAGCTTTCTTT

D gene: NA
J gene: TRBJ1-5
V gene: TRBV4-2
CDR3 length: 16
clone size: once
CDR3 protein: CASSQEGALLIQPQHF
CDR3 DNA: TGTGCCAGCAGCCAAGAGGGGGCGTTGCTTATTCAGCCCCAGCATTTT